This is a list of T cell receptor beta chains from one sample in a study of control samples from healthy donors and cancer patients. Repertoires were generated with immunoSEQ multiplex PCR, while TCRdb's copy carries only in-frame clones and drops some. In the table there are 90,000 to 150,000 clones, approximately 89% of which are singletons. The material sequenced was blood. The receptors were gathered from a woman aged 18-30 years in good health. Each CDR3 is given with its conserved first and last residue. Fields, in order: D gene, J gene, CDR3 length, V gene, clone size, CDR3 protein, CDR3 DNA. The D gene is left open where the match is weak. Clone size is shown for a subset of rows, as once, few, many or a class of expanded clone.

. | TRBJ2-4 | 16 | TRBV3-1/TRBV3-2 | . | CASSHTKIGAMDIQYF | TGTGCCAGCAGCCACACTAAGATAGGGGCGATGGACATTCAGTACTTC
. | TRBJ1-1 | 15 | TRBV7-8 | . | CASSFHGLRNTEAFF | TGTGCCAGCAGCTTCCATGGACTGAGGAACACTGAAGCTTTCTTT
. | TRBJ2-3 | 14 | TRBV19 | . | CASSVQQDTDTQYF | TGTGCCAGTAGTGTCCAACAGGACACAGATACGCAGTATTTT
TRBD1 | TRBJ1-2 | 14 | TRBV7-9 | . | CASGPGTGVYGYTF | TGTGCCAGCGGCCCCGGGACAGGGGTCTATGGCTACACCTTC
TRBD1 | TRBJ1-2 | 15 | TRBV6-1 | . | CASSEKRTGMYGYTF | TGTGCCAGCAGTGAAAAGCGGACAGGGATGTATGGCTACACCTTC
TRBD1 | TRBJ1-2 | 17 | TRBV29-1 | . | CSVEGRGTGELNYGYTF | TGCAGCGTTGAAGGGCGTGGGACAGGCGAGCTTAACTATGGCTACACCTTC
. | TRBJ2-7 | 12 | TRBV19 | . | CASSIGSGEQYF | TGTGCCAGTAGTATAGGTAGTGGCGAGCAGTACTTC
. | TRBJ2-1 | 13 | TRBV28 | . | CASLRDLNNEQFF | TGTGCCAGCCTCCGGGACCTAAACAATGAGCAGTTCTTC
TRBD2 | TRBJ2-7 | 16 | TRBV13 | once | CASSLGTGGGTYEQYF | TGTGCCAGCAGCTTAGGGACCGGGGGGGGAACCTACGAGCAGTACTTC
. | TRBJ1-1 | 15 | TRBV9 | once | CASSVAVSGNTEAFF | TGTGCCAGCAGCGTTGCAGTATCCGGGAACACTGAAGCTTTCTTT
TRBD1 | TRBJ2-5 | 16 | TRBV7-9 | . | CASSSDRVWTQETQYF | TGTGCCAGCAGCTCGGACAGGGTTTGGACCCAAGAGACCCAGTACTTC
TRBD1 | TRBJ2-7 | 18 | TRBV7-8 | . | CASSLVVPTGTASYEQYF | TGTGCCAGCAGCTTAGTTGTGCCGACCGGGACAGCTTCCTACGAGCAGTACTTC
TRBD2 | TRBJ2-7 | 16 | TRBV6-4 | once | CASSGNLAGGPREQYF | TGTGCCAGCAGTGGAAATCTAGCGGGGGGGCCGAGGGAGCAGTACTTC
TRBD1 | TRBJ1-4 | 16 | TRBV19 | . | CASSNDRGRPNEKLFF | TGTGCCAGTAGTAATGACAGGGGTCGGCCTAATGAAAAACTGTTTTTT
. | TRBJ2-3 | 15 | TRBV5-5 | . | CASSLSPSTADTQYF | TGTGCCAGCAGCTTGAGCCCTAGCACCGCAGATACGCAGTATTTT
TRBD2 | TRBJ2-3 | 16 | TRBV6-4 | once | CASSEGSSGRTDTQYF | TGTGCCAGCAGTGAAGGGTCTAGCGGGAGGACAGATACGCAGTATTTT
. | TRBJ1-2 | 15 | TRBV4-1 | . | CASSQEGGRAAGYTF | TGCGCCAGCAGCCAAGAGGGTGGGAGGGCGGCTGGCTACACCTTC
. | TRBJ2-7 | 17 | TRBV24-1 | . | CATSDCLQGSYTYEQYF | TGTGCCACCAGTGATTGCTTGCAGGGTTCTTACACCTACGAGCAGTACTTC
. | TRBJ2-4 | 17 | TRBV7-9 | . | CASSLTSDRLAKNIQYF | TGTGCCAGCAGCTTAACATCCGACAGGCTAGCCAAAAACATTCAGTACTTC
. | TRBJ2-5 | 15 | TRBV4-2 | . | CASSQDTHSQETQYF | TGTGCCAGCAGCCAAGATACCCACAGTCAAGAGACCCAGTACTTC
. | TRBJ1-5 | 13 | TRBV27 | . | CASSRTVVQPQHF | TGTGCCAGCAGTAGGACGGTAGTTCAGCCCCAGCATTTT
. | TRBJ2-7 | 11 | TRBV5-5 | few | CASSLTLEQYF | TGTGCCAGCAGCTTGACACTAGAGCAGTACTTC
TRBD1 | TRBJ2-3 | 19 | TRBV6-2/TRBV6-3 | . | CASSYSPSFPGGNTDTQYF | TGTGCCAGCAGTTACTCGCCCTCCTTTCCAGGGGGTAACACAGATACGCAGTATTTT
. | TRBJ2-3 | 14 | TRBV7-3 | . | CASSSRAPGDTQYF | TGTGCCAGCAGCTCCCGGGCTCCCGGGGATACGCAGTATTTT
. | TRBJ2-7 | 14 | TRBV11-3 | . | CASNLPWGPYEQYF | TGTGCCAGCAACCTCCCGTGGGGACCCTACGAGCAGTACTTC
. | TRBJ2-7 | 18 | TRBV7-2 | once | CASSLEGSHQMPPYEQYF | TGTGCCAGCAGCTTAGAGGGCTCCCACCAAATGCCGCCCTACGAGCAGTACTTC
. | TRBJ1-2 | 12 | TRBV24-1 | once | CATSESRDGYTF | TGTGCCACCAGTGAGTCCAGGGACGGCTACACCTTC
. | TRBJ2-3 | 16 | TRBV9 | . | CASSVEEDSYAHTQYF | TGTGCCAGCAGTGTGGAAGAGGACTCCTATGCACATACGCAGTATTTT
TRBD2 | TRBJ2-7 | 19 | TRBV4-3 | . | CASSPGGLAGEKFGYEQYF | TGCGCCAGCAGCCCGGGTGGTCTAGCGGGAGAGAAGTTTGGATACGAGCAGTACTTC
. | TRBJ1-1 | 13 | TRBV24-1 | . | CATKTAGGTEAFF | TGTGCCACTAAGACAGCCGGCGGGACTGAAGCTTTCTTT
TRBD2 | TRBJ2-5 | 15 | TRBV27 | . | CASSLRASGQETQYF | TGTGCCAGCAGTTTACGGGCTAGCGGTCAAGAGACCCAGTACTTC
. | TRBJ1-2 | 14 | TRBV10-2 | . | CASSENRDYYGYTF | TGCGCCAGCAGTGAGAACAGGGATTACTATGGCTACACCTTC
. | TRBJ1-5 | 16 | TRBV28 | . | CASSLYAGSLNQPQHF | TGTGCCAGCAGTTTATACGCAGGGTCGTTGAATCAGCCCCAGCATTTT
TRBD1 | TRBJ2-3 | 15 | TRBV18 | once | CASSATGGPTDTQYF | TGTGCCAGCTCAGCGACAGGGGGCCCCACAGATACGCAGTATTTT
. | TRBJ1-5 | 14 | TRBV7-8 | . | CASSSGVGNQPQHF | TGTGCCAGCAGCTCAGGGGTCGGCAATCAGCCCCAGCATTTT
TRBD2 | TRBJ2-1 | 21 | TRBV4-2 | . | CASSQEPGLAGEGDLYNEQFF | TGTGCCAGCAGCCAAGAACCGGGACTAGCGGGAGAAGGGGATCTCTACAATGAGCAGTTCTTC
. | TRBJ2-7 | 15 | TRBV7-2 | . | CASSRTADSTYEQYF | TGTGCCAGCAGCCGTACCGCGGACAGCACCTACGAGCAGTACTTC
. | TRBJ1-6 | 15 | TRBV5-6 | once | CASSFWDIRNSPLHF | TGTGCCAGCAGCTTTTGGGACATTCGTAATTCACCCCTCCACTTT
. | TRBJ2-2 | 14 | TRBV12-5 | once | CASGSGSGNGELFF | TGTGCTAGTGGTTCGGGGTCGGGCAACGGGGAGCTGTTTTTT
TRBD2 | TRBJ2-3 | 18 | TRBV18 | . | CASSVRGLAVSDLDTQYF | TGTGCCAGCTCAGTCAGGGGACTAGCGGTTTCGGATCTGGATACGCAGTATTTT
TRBD1 | TRBJ1-5 | 15 | TRBV28 | . | CASSFPGTVNQPQHF | TGTGCCAGCAGTTTTCCCGGGACAGTCAATCAGCCCCAGCATTTT
. | TRBJ2-2 | 12 | TRBV25-1 | . | CASSERPGELFF | TGTGCCAGCAGTGAACGGCCCGGGGAGCTGTTTTTT
. | TRBJ2-5 | 16 | TRBV7-9 | . | CASSSSGTRIQETQYF | TGTGCCAGCAGCTCGAGCGGGACACGGATCCAAGAGACCCAGTACTTC
. | TRBJ2-7 | 14 | TRBV6-5 | . | CASSYSEGTYEQYF | TGTGCCAGCAGTTACTCGGAGGGCACCTACGAGCAGTACTTC
. | TRBJ2-1 | 14 | TRBV18 | . | CASSPLTGYNEQFF | TGTGCCAGCTCACCACTGACAGGTTACAATGAGCAGTTCTTC
TRBD2 | TRBJ2-1 | 16 | TRBV7-2 | . | CASSLGLQRGTDEQFF | TGTGCCAGCAGCTTAGGACTCCAGCGGGGGACGGATGAGCAGTTCTTC
. | TRBJ1-1 | 16 | TRBV7-3 | . | CASSLVGGRPNTEAFF | TGTGCCAGCAGCCTAGTCGGGGGGCGACCGAACACTGAAGCTTTCTTT
. | TRBJ2-6 | 15 | TRBV28 | . | CASSPSGAGANVLTF | TGTGCCAGCAGCCCCTCGGGGGCTGGGGCCAACGTCCTGACTTTC
. | TRBJ2-4 | 13 | TRBV4-2 | . | CASSQEQGDIQYF | TGTGCCAGCAGCCAAGAGCAGGGAGACATTCAGTACTTC
TRBD2 | TRBJ2-7 | 15 | TRBV27 | . | CASSLTSGSSYEQYF | TGTGCCAGCAGTTTGACTAGCGGGAGCTCCTACGAGCAGTACTTC
. | TRBJ2-3 | 11 | TRBV28 | . | CASSLVDTQYF | TGTGCCAGCAGTTTAGTAGATACGCAGTATTTT
. | TRBJ2-7 | 13 | TRBV7-2 | . | CASSRLIAYEQYF | TGTGCCAGCAGCCGCCTGATCGCCTACGAGCAGTACTTC
. | TRBJ2-6 | 18 | TRBV7-3 | . | CASSLKAGRSSGANVLTF | TGTGCCAGCAGCTTAAAGGCGGGACGATCCTCTGGGGCCAACGTCCTGACTTTC
. | TRBJ2-2 | 15 | TRBV28 | . | CASSREPGRPGELFF | TGTGCCAGCAGTCGTGAACCGGGCCGTCCCGGGGAGCTGTTTTTT
. | TRBJ2-7 | 13 | TRBV27 | . | CASSQGSRYEQYF | TGTGCCAGCAGTCAAGGATCGCGTTACGAGCAGTACTTC